This T cell receptor beta chain was captured in a study of shared clonotypes between healthy human individuals. V lost 4 bases and J 7 bases, leaving 9 bases between the germline ends. Germline values: CDR1 SGHTA, CDR2 FQGNSA. The CDR3 sequence is 12 residues long. Approximately 210 ng DNA, around 30,000 T cell genomes, went into each sorted-subset replicate PCR. Clones were sequenced by immunoSEQ multiplex PCR, and TCRdb holds only the in-frame ones, with some missing. The table has about 2 million clones, 90% to 95% seen once; the top ten hold around 0.13%. Free of recent acute infections or vaccinations, the donors were healthy HIV-negative adults.

The V and J genes are TRBV7-2 and TRBJ2-3; D is ambiguous. The clonotype comes from a man between 18 and 35 years old in good health. Material: naive CD4+ T cells sorted from blood. Subset given: CD45RA+ positively selected. The CDR3 spells CASSWPDNTQYF. CDR3 sequence (DNA): TGTGCCAGCAGCTGGCCCGATAATACGCAGTATTTT.